The entry below gives a single T cell receptor (beta chain) sequence along with its context. Its antigen remains unidentified. These data come from a study of cytomegalovirus exposure and HLA in healthy donors (TCRdb year 2017). About the investigation overall: In an earlier analysis of roughly 500 of the donors, approximately 300 Gb of sequence data and roughly 100 million unique TCR beta sequences from roughly 200 million T cells were reported. An early release that covered 500 to 800 HLA-typed donors contained around 300 gigabases of sequencing data and about 93 million unique TCR sequences. Among the roughly 400 genotyped donors, under 90% belonged to the genetic ancestry cluster associated with self-reported Caucasian donors. The aim of the study was to test whether cataloging public T cell receptors could identify signatures of past pathogen exposure. Using immunosequencing, the study profiled T cell repertoires from 500 to 800 subjects and related those repertoires to cytomegalovirus serostatus. Along with the roughly 700-subject first cohort, a separate validation cohort of 120 different subjects was used. To predict cytomegalovirus infection status, the study brought together high-throughput TCR immunosequencing, statistical association of individual TCRs with disease status, and machine learning. A later analysis re-analyzed previously published TCR beta repertoires from roughly 690 donors and added high-resolution HLA genotyping to study TCR occurrence patterns. Rather than drawing on any new phenotypic data, the later analysis identified candidate immune exposures from TCR beta sequences and the way those sequences occurred across donors. An earlier analysis of 587 of the donors used high-throughput TCR beta sequencing to judge whether each TCR beta V gene segment behaved as functional or pseudogenic. Donor age, sex, ethnicity and CMV serostatus were collected together with the repertoire data. A later genetic analysis used genome-wide SNP genotypes for about 65% of the roughly 700 donors, treating that subset as a discovery cohort. Every discovery cohort repertoire had been produced on one sequencing platform. HLA typing included class I and class II loci at four-digit resolution. Typing coverage differed by locus: A, B, C, DRB1 and DQB1 were typed in roughly 620-630 donors, DQA1 in about 500, DPA1 in some 570, and DPB1 in 472. Because of strong linkage in the cohort, five DR-DQ haplotypes were treated as single units for association and clustering. Among roughly 370 genotyped donors of the cohort, an average of roughly 240,000 unique TCR beta nucleotide sequences were sequenced per donor, roughly 20% of them non-productive.

The library was generated by the immunoSEQ multiplex PCR assay. For the multiplex PCR, a mixture combining 60 forward primers for TCR Vbeta segments and 13 reverse primers for TCR Jbeta segments was used. A multiplex PCR assay on genomic DNA amplified the CDR3 region of rearranged TCR beta genes. On the Illumina HiSeq System, the amplified TCR beta libraries were sequenced as 87-base-pair reads. Per the original workflow: A later analysis counted tens of millions of unique TCR beta chains across the 640 or so repertoires, and about 10 million of these chains were shared by at least two donors. Raw reads were error-corrected and collapsed into unique sequences with a nearest-neighbor algorithm that merged closely related sequences to remove PCR and sequencing errors. V, D and J gene segments were assigned by aligning CDR3 sequences to IMGT reference sequences. Each retained sequence needed at least a six-nucleotide match to both a V gene segment and a J gene segment. Rearrangements were called productive when the CDR3 lacked stop codons and stayed in frame with V and J; all others were non-productive. Following IMGT convention, CDR3 was defined as the stretch from the second conserved V-encoded cysteine to the conserved J-encoded phenylalanine. The earlier analysis of about 570 of the donors excluded any sequence lacking an unambiguous match to a single V gene segment. An earlier analysis of fewer than 750 of the donors classified V segments as functional when productive rearrangements were above 56.7% and as segregating when the standard deviation between donors was above 5%. To diagnose cytomegalovirus status from the catalog of TCR beta chain sequences, a statistical classification framework was built. A later analysis assigned V and J genes by comparing TCR nucleotide sequences with IMGT/GENE-DB human TR gene sequences. A later analysis assigned CDR3 sequences and most-parsimonious VDJ recombination scenarios with the TCRdist pipeline. A later analysis defined each TCR beta chain by its CDR3 amino acid sequence plus V-gene family, and excluded reads lacking a unique V-gene family. In a later analysis, several hundred highly shared, low-generation-probability nucleotide sequences were removed to address suspected cross-contamination and a sequencing artifact. In a later analysis, a clonal expansion index for each public chain was calculated from normalized within-repertoire ranks of inferred template counts. In a later analysis, generation probabilities were computed using a VDJ recombination model fitted to out-of-frame rearrangements, and the results were checked against IGoR. In a later analysis, TCR-TCR, TCR-HLA and TCR-CMV co-occurrence was scored with hypergeometric tests, and a repertoire-size bias correction was applied to TCR pairs. False discovery rates were estimated in a later analysis by permuting HLA or CMV assignments 20 times. In a later analysis, co-occurring TCRs were grouped with DBSCAN, and TCRdist sequence similarity was added when clustering was performed within HLA-allele-positive subsets. Co-occurrence clustering excluded repertoires with fewer than 30,000 or more than 120,000 public chains, plus five with anomalous nucleotide sharing. TCRdb's version of the immuneACCESS table is confined to in-frame rearrangements and falls short of the full clone set. An unresolved V gene accounts for under half of the shortfall where checked; the remainder is of unknown origin. V and J calls and clone size are as listed in that table; D and trimming were resolved from the DNA. The sample table gives roughly 100,000 clones. The ten largest account for 3% to 3.5% of the sample.

CDR1 and CDR2 are drawn from the germline V gene: MDHEN, SYDVKM. V is reduced by 5 bases and J by 3 bases, leaving a spacing of 14 bases between them. The CDR3 measures 14 amino acids from cysteine to phenylalanine. The DNA shown is the 42-base CDR3, in frame from base 1. In total, 666 healthy bone marrow donors made up the cohort. All cohort members were sampled while nominally healthy, although unrecorded immune exposures were likely present. The donor tested CMV seronegative, placing the donor among the 350 to 400 seronegative members of the cohort. A peripheral blood sample was collected from each donor, and TCR beta sequencing was performed on peripheral blood mononuclear cells. The Qiagen DNeasy Blood Extraction Kit was used to extract genomic DNA from the blood cell samples. General findings and caveats noted by the study authors: V-gene and J-gene trimming of TCR beta chains was associated with a missense DCLRE1C variant in a later genetic analysis, and the association was replicated in an independent cohort. Roughly uniform sequencing depth across donors was assumed in presence/absence analyses, although this assumption may not hold. According to a later analysis, parvovirus B19, influenza, CMV and Epstein-Barr virus appeared linked to several top co-occurrence clusters. In vitro tests confirmed that three of the cytomegalovirus-associated TCR beta chains recognize cytomegalovirus antigens. The cohort was sequenced for TCR beta chains only, and without alpha or paired-chain data the features that could be detected were limited. Immune exposure information for the cohort was limited to CMV serostatus. Most TCR sequences were seen in very few donors, while some public TCRs were found in many individuals. HLA typing was unavailable for some donors at each locus, so association tests used only the typed subset. Assigning TCR associations to individual alleles was difficult when HLA alleles, especially DR and DQ, strongly co-occurred. According to the authors, the approach could potentially be generalized to other disease states and immunological phenotypes. Because the 87-base-pair reads could not distinguish some IMGT-functional V segments, including TRBV6-2 and TRBV6-3, those segments were excluded. A later analysis associated 16,951 TCR beta sequences with specific HLA alleles at a false discovery rate of 0.05. A further reported finding was that TCR beta sequences accurately predicted the HLA-A and HLA-B alleles for most subjects in the first cohort. Correlated functional status among segregating V segments might be attributable to linkage disequilibrium, but an unknown experimental factor could not be ruled out. Cytomegalovirus status was reported to be diagnosed by the classifier with high specificity and sensitivity in both the original and validation cohorts. A group of highly shared sequence variants was considered likely to be a technical artifact of the sequencing pipeline. A total of 150 to 200 TCR beta chains were listed by the study as associated with cytomegalovirus. Compared with equally common non-associated chains, HLA-associated TCR beta chains in a later analysis were more clonally expanded and had lower generation probabilities. A later analysis found that TCR association rates varied across HLA loci, with DRB1 alleles showing the most associated TCRs and HLA-C alleles the fewest. In an earlier analysis of over 550 of the donors, most TCR beta V segments were observed in productive rearrangements about 87% or about 30% of the time, broadly matching IMGT annotations. A later genetic analysis reported fewer N-insertions in productive TCRs among donors in an Asian-associated ancestry cluster than the roughly 640-donor mean. The earlier analysis of almost 600 of the donors excluded roughly 17 rarely observed V segments, including chromosome 9 orphons, because counts were too low. According to a later analysis, most CMV-associated TCR beta chains appeared to be HLA-restricted, and the HLA associations seemed to be driven largely by CMV exposure.

This receptor was identified in a middle-aged man in good health and CMV-seronegative. What was sequenced was PBMCs. Here the chain combines TRBV28 and TRBJ2-7; the best D guess is TRBD1, with 7 bases matching. The base sequence is TGTGCCAGCAGTAGCGCGGGACAGATCTACGAGCAGTACTTC. Its product reads: CASSSAGQIYEQYF.